This TCR beta chain emerged from a study of blood T cell repertoires in COVID-19. At the level of the study: PBMCs, B-cell-depleted T cells, or T cells were the source of the cDNA or gDNA that made up the material.

Source study methods: Estimated nucleated cell counts came from reference gene primer amplification. The table came from immunoSEQ multiplex PCR; TCRdb's copy has only in-frame clones and leaves some out. The DNA gave D and trimming, while V, J and clone size come from that table. This sample has about 92,000 clones, with 60% to 85% found just once. The germline gives CDR1 LNHDA, CDR2 SQIVND (reference sequence). The junction had 6 bases not matched to a gene; V was cut back by 10 bases and J by 1 base. The CDR3 has 13 amino acids. The sequence derives from a man aged 50 to 59 who had recovered from COVID-19. V and J are TRBV19 and TRBJ1-1; 7 bases match TRBD1. Sequencing was done on a sample of peripheral blood. In DNA form, the CDR3 reads TGTGCCACCTCGGACAGGCCGAACACTGAAGCTTTCTTT. It yields the protein CATSDRPNTEAFF. The variable domain in full, completed from reference TRBV19 and TRBJ1-1, reads DGGITQSPKYLFRKEGQNVTLSCEQNLNHDAMYWYRQDPGQGLRLIYYSQIVNDFQKGDIAEGYSVSREKKESFPLTVTSAQKNPTAFYLCATSDRPNTEAFFGQGTRLTVV.